Listed below are T cell receptor beta chains from one sample, sequenced in a study of T cells after yellow fever vaccination. TCRdb ran MiXCR on the 5' RACE reads and lists one entry per CDR3 protein. Altogether about 260,000 distinct CDR3 sequences are present, about 3.9% being singletons, with the ten largest covering under 20%. Sequencing was performed on PBMCs, taken 15 days after the yellow fever booster vaccination. The receptors stem from a man aged 18 to 29 who received the YFV17D yellow fever vaccine. Both conserved end residues are part of each CDR3. A D gene is named only where the DNA matches it firmly. Only part of the rows carry a size: once, few, many, or a class if the clone is expanded.

abundance	v_gene	j_gene	len	d_gene	CDR3aa	CDR3nt
many	TRBV7-2	TRBJ2-7	16	NA	CASSLAGRGISYEQYF	TGTGCCAGCAGCTTAGCTGGACGGGGGATCTCCTACGAGCAGTACTTC
many	TRBV24-1	TRBJ1-6	14	NA	CATPRGAGNSPLHF	TGTGCCACCCCACGCGGTGCGGGCAATTCACCCCTCCACTTT
many	TRBV4-3	TRBJ2-1	13	NA	CASSQGIYNEQFF	TGCGCCAGCAGCCAAGGTATTTACAATGAGCAGTTCTTC
many	TRBV7-9	TRBJ1-1	13	NA	CASSLVRLTEAFF	TGTGCCAGCAGCTTAGTGCGGCTCACTGAAGCTTTCTTT
few	TRBV12-3/TRBV12-4	TRBJ1-1	14	TRBD1	CASSQSGQGRKAFF	TGTGCCAGCAGTCAATCTGGACAGGGACGTAAAGCTTTCTTT
many	TRBV7-2	TRBJ2-7	15	NA	CASSSFGDILYEQYF	TGTGCCAGCAGCTCGTTTGGGGACATCCTCTACGAGCAGTACTTC
NA	TRBV19	TRBJ2-1	15	NA	CASSLGYPLDNEQFF	TGTGCCAGTAGCCTGGGCTACCCCCTAGACAATGAGCAGTTCTTC
many	TRBV6-6	TRBJ2-3	13	NA	CAGASTGTDTQYF	TGTGCAGGGGCTTCCACGGGGACAGATACGCAGTATTTT
many	TRBV20-1	TRBJ1-5	9	NA	CSAGQPQHF	TGCAGTGCCGGACAGCCCCAGCATTTT
many	TRBV15	TRBJ1-1	14	NA	CATSREGEGTEAFF	TGTGCCACCAGCAGAGAAGGTGAGGGCACTGAAGCTTTCTTT